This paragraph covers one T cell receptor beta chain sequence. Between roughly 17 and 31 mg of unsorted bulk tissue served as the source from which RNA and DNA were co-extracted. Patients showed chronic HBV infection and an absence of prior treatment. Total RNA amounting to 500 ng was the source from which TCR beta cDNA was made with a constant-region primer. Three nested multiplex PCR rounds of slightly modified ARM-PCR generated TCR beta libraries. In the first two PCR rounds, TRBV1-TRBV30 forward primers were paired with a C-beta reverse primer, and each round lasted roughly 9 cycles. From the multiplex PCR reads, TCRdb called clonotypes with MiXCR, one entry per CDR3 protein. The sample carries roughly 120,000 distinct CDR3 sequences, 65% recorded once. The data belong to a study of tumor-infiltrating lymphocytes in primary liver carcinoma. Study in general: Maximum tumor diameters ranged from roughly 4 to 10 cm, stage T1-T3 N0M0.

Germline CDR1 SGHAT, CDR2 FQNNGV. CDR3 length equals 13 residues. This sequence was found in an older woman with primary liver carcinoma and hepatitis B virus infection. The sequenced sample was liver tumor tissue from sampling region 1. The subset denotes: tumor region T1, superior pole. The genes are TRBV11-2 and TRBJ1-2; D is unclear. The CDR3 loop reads CASGAKAGYGYTF. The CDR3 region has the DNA TGTGCAAGCGGCGCCAAAGCGGGGTATGGCTACACCTTC.